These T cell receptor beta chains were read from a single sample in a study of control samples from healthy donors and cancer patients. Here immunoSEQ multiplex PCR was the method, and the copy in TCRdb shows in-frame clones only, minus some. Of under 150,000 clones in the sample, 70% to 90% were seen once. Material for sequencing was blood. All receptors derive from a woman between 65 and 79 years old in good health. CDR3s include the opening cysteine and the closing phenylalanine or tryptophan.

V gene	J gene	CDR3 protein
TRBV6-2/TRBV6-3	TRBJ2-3	CASSYGGGAGDTQYF
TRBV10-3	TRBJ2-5	CAISDWQGGETQYF
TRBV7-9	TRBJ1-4	CASSLARGRGTNEKLFF
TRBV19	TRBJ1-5	CASSDRGYRQPQHF
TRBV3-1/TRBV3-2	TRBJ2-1	CASSKPPTGRYNEQFF
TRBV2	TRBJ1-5	CASRGQINQPQHF
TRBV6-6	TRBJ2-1	CASTAYNEQFF
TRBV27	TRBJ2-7	CASRSSGDYEQYF
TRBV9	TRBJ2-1	CASSVAGGRVEQFF
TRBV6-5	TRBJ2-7	CASSTSGTVSYEQYF
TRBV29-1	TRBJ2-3	CSVAGEGGIRSDTQYF
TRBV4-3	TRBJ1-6	CASSLTSGGNNSPLHF
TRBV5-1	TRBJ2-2	CASRATGANTGELFF
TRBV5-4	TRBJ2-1	CASSNRSRGEFF
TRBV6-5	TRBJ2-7	CASIFSGTGEKYF
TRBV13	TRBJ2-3	CASSLWGVRLKSTDTQYF
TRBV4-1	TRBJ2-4	CASSQQNIQYF
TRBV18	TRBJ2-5	CASSPRGQETQYF
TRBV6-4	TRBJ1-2	CASPFRTDYYGYTF
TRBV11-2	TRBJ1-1	CASTERSGMNTEAFF
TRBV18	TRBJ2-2	CASSPGQGALAGELFF
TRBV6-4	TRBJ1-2	CASWGRGGYTF